Listed here are 16 T cell receptor beta chains from one sample, sequenced in a study of blood T cells in healthy people across ages. The use of a sample-barcoded 5' primer and a J-beta primer mix characterized a second PCR of roughly 6 to 11 cycles. TCRdb re-called the 5' RACE reads with MiXCR, one entry per CDR3 protein. The sample yields nearly 800,000 distinct CDR3 sequences, around 25% seen once. The data were also submitted as part of a second study, on T cells of mothers and their children.

The sequenced sample consisted of blood. Receptors originate from a boy aged 5-17 years in good health.

CDR3 protein: CASSPPLLAGETQYF. DNA of the CDR3: TGTGCCAGCAGCCCCCCGCTGCTAGCAGGAGAGACCCAGTACTTC. V and J are TRBV13 and TRBJ2-5; tentative D call: TRBD2 (5 bases). The ends were cut back, 5 bases at V and 4 bases at J, with 17 bases in the middle. The CDR3 loop spans 15 amino acids. Germline values: CDR1 PRHDT, CDR2 FYEKMQ (reference sequence).

This clonotype was recorded a few times. The chain is built from TRBV15 and TRBJ1-4; D is unclear. This CDR3 contains 15 residues. The V end lost 0 bases, the J end lost 7 bases, and 12 bases lay between the germline ends. CDR1 and CDR2 from the germline V gene are LNHNV and YYDKDF (reference sequence). The CDR3 reads CATSRDRSTVEKLFF. For the CDR3, the DNA is TGTGCCACCAGCAGAGATCGGTCCACCGTTGAAAAACTGTTTTTT. Based on the CDR3 plus reference TRBV15 and TRBJ1-4, the full variable domain is DAMVIQNPRYQVTQFGKPVTLSCSQTLNHNVMYWYQQKSSQAPKLLFHYYDKDFNNEADTPDNFQSRRPNTSFCFLDIRSPGLGDTAMYLCATSRDRSTVEKLFFGSGTQLSVL.

This clonotype has a handful of counts. The chain employs TRBV7-8 and TRBJ1-4, with 8 positions matching TRBD1. Losses at the gene ends were 3 bases for V and 8 bases for J; bases not matched to a gene: 5. CDR3 length: 14 residues. Per germline, CDR1 SGHVS and CDR2 FQNEAQ. The CDR3 protein is CASSFQGAGEKLFF. The CDR3 DNA reads as TGTGCCAGCAGCTTTCAGGGGGCGGGCGAAAAACTGTTTTTT.

This rearrangement joins TRBV20-1 to TRBJ2-7, with D possibly being TRBD2 (6 bases). The V end was cut by 0 bases, the J end by 1 base, with 16 bases between. Germline V gene lookup returns CDR1 DFQATT and CDR2 SNEGSKA (reference sequence). The length of the CDR3 is 16 residues. The DNA for the CDR3 is TGCAGTGCTAGAGATCCTCCCAGACTAGGGTCCTACGAGCAGTACTTC. Its protein is CSARDPPRLGSYEQYF.

This clonotype has a handful of counts. J is TRBJ2-5 and V is TRBV7-9, with D unresolved. Germline V gene lookup returns CDR1 SEHNR and CDR2 FQNEAQ (reference sequence). The CDR3 has 14 residues. V was cut by 5 bases and J by 4 bases, with 14 bases left in between. The CDR3 protein is CASSGRWQTETQYF. The CDR3 DNA sequence: TGTGCCAGCAGCGGCCGGTGGCAAACAGAGACCCAGTACTTC.

This clonotype was seen a few times. The chain employs TRBV29-1 and TRBJ1-2, with D hard to call. The CDR3 loop spans 14 amino acids. Germline V gene sequence: CDR1 SQVTM, CDR2 ANQGSEA. CDR3 bases: TGCAACATACGGACGGCCAACACTACTTATGGCTACACCTTC. It is translated as CNIRTANTTYGYTF.

The genes are TRBV29-1 and TRBJ1-4, with unresolved D. Germline CDR1 reads SQVTM; CDR2 reads ANQGSEA. The ends were cut back, 4 bases at V and 8 bases at J, with 14 bases in the middle. The CDR3 runs to 13 residues. The CDR3 nucleotides read TGCAGCGTTGGAGGCCCTACGAGAGAAAAACTGTTTTTT. Translating gives CSVGGPTREKLFF.

The V call is TRBV27, the J call TRBJ2-5, with D possibly being TRBD1 or TRBD2 (5 bases each). This CDR3 contains 14 residues. V lost 1 base and J lost 2, with 8 bases in between. CDR1 is MNHEY, CDR2 SMNVEV, per germline (reference sequence). The CDR3 bases are TGTGCCAGCAGTTTATGGGGGAAACAAGAGACCCAGTACTTC. Translation: CASSLWGKQETQYF.

This chain joins TRBV27 and TRBJ2-2; either TRBD1 or TRBD2 may supply D (5 bases each). CDR3 size: 15 residues. Germline V CDR1 and CDR2: MNHEY, SMNVEV (reference sequence). Trimming shortened V by 5 bases and J by 6 bases, and 16 bases separated the two germline ends. In DNA, the CDR3 is TGTGCCAGCAGTCTCCGGGACCCTGGGGCCGGGGAGCTGTTTTTT. It specifies CASSLRDPGAGELFF.

The chain carries TRBV6-2 or TRBV6-3 and TRBJ1-1; D uncertain. The CDR3 has 15 residues. Per germline, CDR1 MNHEY and CDR2 SVGEGT. Between the trimmed V and J ends, which lost 0 bases and 4 bases, there was a span of 12 bases. The CDR3 coding sequence is TGTGCCAGCAGTTACTCCTTGGGATTTAGCACTGAAGCTTTCTTT. Encoded protein: CASSYSLGFSTEAFF.

This clonotype has more than one count but fewer than ten. The rearrangement joins TRBV3-1 to TRBJ1-1; weak D call: TRBD1 (6 bases). Trimming left V 4 bases short and J 14 bases short, with 14 bases between. Per germline, CDR1 LGHDT and CDR2 YNNKEL (reference sequence). CDR3 length: 11 amino acids. CDR3 in DNA: TGTGCCAGCAGCCTTCGAAGGACAGCCTTCTTT. It specifies CASSLRRTAFF.

This rearrangement joins TRBV4-3 to TRBJ2-3; TRBD1 is a possible D gene (6 bases). The V end lost 0 bases, the J end lost 4 bases, and 11 bases lay between the germline ends. The germline V gene encodes CDR1 LGHNA and CDR2 YSLEER. The CDR3 has 15 amino acids. The DNA for the CDR3 is TGCGCCAGCAGCCAAGATCGACAGGTTGCAGATACGCAGTATTTT. Encoded protein: CASSQDRQVADTQYF.

The DNA of the CDR3 is TGTGCCAGCACAGCACTCCCAACGAGCGGGTACTATGGCTACACCTTC. It specifies CASTALPTSGYYGYTF. This sequence joins TRBV28 and TRBJ1-2; D is unclear. The V gene's germline CDR1 is MDHEN and CDR2 SYDVKM. The V gene lost 7 bases and the J gene lost 3 bases, with 21 bases spanning the gap. The CDR3 runs to 16 residues.

Turning to this clonotype: An end of the junction does not agree with germline; a read error may underlie this. The chain employs TRBV9 and TRBJ2-6, with D possibly being TRBD1 or TRBD2 (5 bases each). Germline CDR1 is SGDLS and CDR2 is YYNGEE. The CDR3 length is 18 residues. The CDR3 sequence is CASSVGGGTPSGANALTF. The DNA of the CDR3 is TGTGCCAGCAGCGTAGGCGGAGGTACCCCCTCTGGGGCCAACGCCCTGACTTTC.

The sample holds one count of this clonotype. The rearrangement joins TRBV30 to TRBJ1-2; possible D gene TRBD1, 5 bases. Germline-derived CDR1 and CDR2 are GTSNPN and SVGIG (reference sequence). CDR3 length equals 15 residues. V was trimmed by 0 bases and J by 5 bases, leaving 16 bases between them. CDR3 nucleotide sequence: TGTGCCTGGAGTGTACACTTGGCAGGGAGTTATGGCTACACCTTC. As protein: CAWSVHLAGSYGYTF.

This clonotype was seen more than once but under ten times. The rearrangement links TRBV20-1 to TRBJ2-1; 8 bases map to TRBD2. CDR1 DFQATT and CDR2 SNEGSKA come from the germline V gene (reference sequence). The V segment lost 0 bases and the J segment 0 bases; nucleotides outside the gene matches: 10. The CDR3 has 18 residues. The chain's CDR3 is CSARDDPQRGSSYNEQFF. CDR3 DNA: TGCAGTGCTAGAGATGATCCCCAGCGGGGGAGCTCCTACAATGAGCAGTTCTTC.